This is a list of T cell receptor beta chains from one sample in a study of blood T cells in healthy people across ages. TCRdb itself ran the 5' RACE reads through MiXCR, one entry per CDR3 protein. The sample lists around 1,100,000 distinct CDR3 sequences, more than 30% occurring once. The sample consisted of blood. These receptors all stem from a man aged 18-30 years in good health. The CDR3 runs from the conserved cysteine through the conserved F or W. Each record gives: CDR3 DNA, CDR3 protein, clone size, V gene, D gene, J gene. D genes are given only for firm matches. Part of the rows lack a size; the others show once, few, many or a class for expanded clones.

DNA: TGTGCCAGCACCCTCGGTGGGGGCGCCGGCACTGAAGCTTTCTTT; CDR3: CASTLGGGAGTEAFF; size: few; V: TRBV12-3/TRBV12-4; D: -; J: TRBJ1-1
DNA: TGCGCCAGCAGCCAACCAGTCGACGCCAAAAACATTCAGTACTTC; CDR3: CASSQPVDAKNIQYF; size: -; V: TRBV4-1; D: -; J: TRBJ2-4
DNA: TGTGCCAGCGATCGGCAGGGAGGGAACATTCAGTACTTC; CDR3: CASDRQGGNIQYF; size: once; V: TRBV28; D: TRBD2; J: TRBJ2-4
DNA: TGTGCCATCAGTGAGGGGACAGGGCCTAAGTACCAAGAGACCCAGTACTTC; CDR3: CAISEGTGPKYQETQYF; size: -; V: TRBV10-3; D: TRBD1; J: TRBJ2-5
DNA: TGTGCCAGCTCACCAATCCGGGACAGGCAAGAGACCCAGTACTTC; CDR3: CASSPIRDRQETQYF; size: once; V: TRBV18; D: TRBD1; J: TRBJ2-5
DNA: TGCAGCGTTGAAGCGGTGGCCGGGGAGCTGTTTTTT; CDR3: CSVEAVAGELFF; size: -; V: TRBV29-1; D: -; J: TRBJ2-2
DNA: TGTGCCAGCAGTTACCAGGGCACTAATGAAAAACTGTTTTTT; CDR3: CASSYQGTNEKLFF; size: -; V: TRBV6-5; D: -; J: TRBJ1-4
DNA: TGTGCCAGCAGTGAAAGGTTGGGACAGGAGAATTCACCCCTCCACTTT; CDR3: CASSERLGQENSPLHF; size: few; V: TRBV2; D: TRBD1; J: TRBJ1-6
DNA: TGCGCCAGCAGTCAAAAGCCGCGTCTCATCTACGAGCAGTACTTC; CDR3: CASSQKPRLIYEQYF; size: -; V: TRBV23-1; D: -; J: TRBJ2-7
DNA: TGTGCCAGCAGTCCACGACAGATGGCTGGCTACACCTTC; CDR3: CASSPRQMAGYTF; size: many; V: TRBV12-3/TRBV12-4; D: -; J: TRBJ1-2
DNA: TGCAGTGCTAGAGATCTACAGAGGGGCTCGTCATACGGCTACACCTTC; CDR3: CSARDLQRGSSYGYTF; size: few; V: TRBV20-1; D: -; J: TRBJ1-2
DNA: TGCGCCAGCAGGTCGGGACTGCTAAGCTCCTACAATGAGCAGTTCTTC; CDR3: CASRSGLLSSYNEQFF; size: -; V: TRBV5-1; D: -; J: TRBJ2-1
DNA: TGCAGTGTACGGGAATTTAGGACCTACGAGCAGTACTTC; CDR3: CSVREFRTYEQYF; size: -; V: TRBV20-1; D: -; J: TRBJ2-7
DNA: TGTGCCATCAGTGAAGGCAGAGGGGGCAAGACCCCTGGCAATCAGCCCCAGCATTTT; CDR3: CAISEGRGGKTPGNQPQHF; size: once; V: TRBV10-3; D: TRBD1; J: TRBJ1-5
DNA: TGTGCCAGCAGTACGACAGGGGGCACTGGCTACACCTTC; CDR3: CASSTTGGTGYTF; size: -; V: TRBV28; D: TRBD1; J: TRBJ1-2
DNA: TGTGCCTGGTCGGGACAGGGGAACTATGGCTACACCTTC; CDR3: CAWSGQGNYGYTF; size: few; V: TRBV30; D: TRBD1; J: TRBJ1-2
DNA: TGCGCCAGCAGCCAAGATTCCTTCAGGACAGAGAACACTGAAGCTTTCTTT; CDR3: CASSQDSFRTENTEAFF; size: few; V: TRBV4-3; D: -; J: TRBJ1-1
DNA: TGTGCCAGCAGCCTCGACAGAAACAATCAGCCCCAGCATTTT; CDR3: CASSLDRNNQPQHF; size: many; V: TRBV12-3/TRBV12-4; D: -; J: TRBJ1-5
DNA: TGTGCCAGCAGCTCCTCTAAAAGGGGGCCGAATAACTATGGCTACACCTTC; CDR3: CASSSSKRGPNNYGYTF; size: -; V: TRBV7-9; D: TRBD1; J: TRBJ1-2